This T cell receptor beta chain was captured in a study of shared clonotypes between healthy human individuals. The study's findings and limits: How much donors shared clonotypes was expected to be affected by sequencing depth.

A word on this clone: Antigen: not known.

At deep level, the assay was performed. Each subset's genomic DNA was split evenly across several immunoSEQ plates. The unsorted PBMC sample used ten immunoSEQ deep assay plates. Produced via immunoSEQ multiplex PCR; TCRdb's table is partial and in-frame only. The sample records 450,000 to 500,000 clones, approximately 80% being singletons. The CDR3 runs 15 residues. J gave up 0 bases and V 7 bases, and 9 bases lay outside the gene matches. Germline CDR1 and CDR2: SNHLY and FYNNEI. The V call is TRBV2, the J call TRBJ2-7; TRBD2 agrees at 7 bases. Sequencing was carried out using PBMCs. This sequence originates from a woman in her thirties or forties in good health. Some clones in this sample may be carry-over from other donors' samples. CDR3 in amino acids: CASTEGLPSSYEQYF. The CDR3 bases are TGTGCCAGCACAGAGGGACTACCAAGCTCCTACGAGCAGTACTTC. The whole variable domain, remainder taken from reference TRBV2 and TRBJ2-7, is EPEVTQTPSHQVTQMGQEVILRCVPISNHLYFYWYRQILGQKVEFLVSFYNNEISEKSEIFDDQFSVERPDGSNFTLKIRSTKLEDSAMYFCASTEGLPSSYEQYFGPGTRLTVT.